A single sample gave rise to the 18 T cell receptor beta chains below, sequenced in a study of breast tumors, draining lymph nodes, adjacent tissues. TCRdb used MiXCR to reprocess the multiplex PCR reads, holding one entry per CDR3 protein. The table has about 47,000 distinct CDR3 sequences, roughly 23% seen once; the top ten hold 8%. Sequencing used breast tumor tissue. Receptors originate from a female donor with breast cancer. Some clones in this sample may be carry-over from other donors' samples.

Details on this clonotype: A much larger clone differs from this one at a single base, so this may be a read error. The chain recombines TRBV7-9 with TRBJ2-7; 9 positions match TRBD1. V lost 5 bases and J lost 9; bases outside the gene matches: 5. CDR3 size: 12 residues. CDR1 is SEHNR, CDR2 FQNEAQ, per germline (reference sequence). The CDR3 coding sequence is TGTGCCAGCAGCGACAGGGGGTGGGGGCAGTACTTC. Translating gives CASSDRGWGQYF.

This clonotype has at least ten counts. J is TRBJ2-2 and V is TRBV11-1; D unclear. The V gene lost 4 bases and the J gene lost 5 bases, with 8 bases spanning the gap. CDR3 length: 13 residues. Germline lookup yields CDR1 SGHAT and CDR2 FQDESV (reference sequence). CDR3 sequence (DNA): TGTGCCAGCAGCTGGGGTTTTACCGGGGAGCTGTTTTTT. Translation: CASSWGFTGELFF.

The sample holds many counts of this clonotype. The V call is TRBV6-1, the J call TRBJ2-3, with D tentatively TRBD2 (7 bases). This CDR3 region has 14 residues. Germline V gene data show CDR1 as MNHNS and CDR2 as SASEGT. Trimming removed 8 bases at V and 5 bases at J, with 17 bases between. CDR3: CASVVGGPGDTQYF. CDR3 bases: TGTGCCAGCGTCGTCGGGGGGCCGGGAGATACGCAGTATTTT.

There are a few counts of this clonotype. A clone one base away is much larger, so this may be a read error. The rearrangement joins TRBV24-1 to TRBJ1-5; D is undetermined. The V gene's germline CDR1 is KGHDR and CDR2 SFDVKD. CDR3 length: 16 residues. Written as DNA, the CDR3 is TGTGCCGCCAGTGATGCCCGCCGCGCTAGCAATCAGCCCCAGCATTTT. Residues: CAASDARRASNQPQHF.

This clonotype was counted ten times or more. The chain combines TRBV20-1 with TRBJ1-3; 7 nucleotides align to TRBD1. Trimming removed 3 bases from V and 0 bases from J; junction bases left unmatched: 8. Germline CDR1 and CDR2: DFQATT and SNEGSKA (reference sequence). The CDR3 consists of 16 residues. The CDR3 DNA sequence: TGCAGTGCTAGTGGTGGACAGGCGAGCTCTGGAAACACCATATATTTT. Protein product: CSASGGQASSGNTIYF.

For this clonotype: This may be a read error: a much more frequent sequence differs by one nucleotide. This CDR3 fails to terminate in the conserved phenylalanine or tryptophan, so it likely reflects a read error. V is TRBV18 and J is TRBJ2-7; TRBD2 matches 11 bases. This CDR3 has 15 residues. V lost 6 bases, J lost 5 bases, and 9 bases stayed unmatched. Germline-derived CDR1 and CDR2 are KGHSH and LQKENI. The DNA of the CDR3 is TGTGCCAGCTCGATCACTAGCGGGAGTAGGAACGAGCAGTACCTC. Protein product: CASSITSGSRNEQYL.

Notes on this clonotype: This may be a read error: a much more frequent sequence differs by one nucleotide. The chain uses TRBV4-1 and TRBJ2-5, with D perhaps TRBD1 (5 bases). The CDR3 covers 18 residues. Germline CDR1 is MGHRA and CDR2 is YSYEKL. With 2 bases removed from V and 5 bases from J, the gap between germline ends came to 24 bases. CDR3: CASSQSRVCRAPRETQYF. CDR3 nucleotide sequence: TGCGCCAGCAGCCAATCTAGGGTCTGCAGGGCTCCTCGGGAGACCCAGTACTTC.

There are a few counts of this clonotype. A clone one base away is much larger, so this may be a read error. The chain joins TRBV6-5 to TRBJ1-2; maybe TRBD1 (5 bases). Germline CDR1 reads MNHEY; CDR2 reads SVGAGI. The ends were cut back, 3 bases at V and 5 bases at J, with 13 bases in the middle. This CDR3 is 14 amino acids long. CDR3 loop: CASSYQGGVYGYTF. Written as DNA, the CDR3 is TGTGCCAGCAGTTATCAGGGAGGGGTATATGGCTACACCTTC.

The chain combines TRBV2 with TRBJ2-5; 7 nucleotides match TRBD2. V lost 2 bases to trimming and J lost 2 bases; unmatched junction nucleotides: 8. Germline V CDR1 and CDR2: SNHLY, FYNNEI. The CDR3 spans 16 residues. The CDR3 sequence: CASSERASGGQETQYF. Written as DNA, the CDR3 is TGTGCCAGCAGTGAACGGGCTAGCGGTGGGCAAGAGACCCAGTACTTC.

This clonotype was recorded at least ten times. The chain carries TRBV3-1 and TRBJ2-3; D not resolved. CDR1 is LGHDT and CDR2 is YNNKEL in the germline V gene (reference sequence). Trimming shortened V by 1 base and J by 4 bases, and 6 bases separated the two germline ends. The CDR3 is made up of 13 amino acids. Here the CDR3 reads CASSQGVADTQYF. CDR3 DNA sequence: TGTGCCAGCAGCCAAGGGGTCGCAGATACGCAGTATTTT.

Concerning this clonotype: It may be a read error: a sequence one base away is much more abundant. This rearrangement joins TRBV2 to TRBJ2-1; D is unresolved. Trimming left V 5 bases short and J 4 bases short, with 6 bases between. This CDR3 spans 12 amino acids. Germline CDR1 reads SNHLY; CDR2 reads FYNNEI. The CDR3 DNA is TGTGCCAGCAGTAGACCTTACAATGAGCAGTTCTTC. This sequence encodes CASSRPYNEQFF.

This clonotype was recorded many times. V gene TRBV5-6 combines with J gene TRBJ2-7; D unresolved. This CDR3 contains 13 residues. Germline CDR1 reads SGHDT; CDR2 reads YYEEEE. The germline V and J ends were trimmed by 0 bases and 2 bases, with 6 bases remaining between them. Written as DNA, the CDR3 is TGTGCCAGCAGCTTGGCCTTCGCCTACGAGCAGTACTTC. This gives the protein CASSLAFAYEQYF.

This clonotype was seen at least ten times. This rearrangement joins TRBV29-1 to TRBJ2-3, with D tentatively TRBD1 or TRBD2 (5 bases each). Germline CDR1 SQVTM, CDR2 ANQGSEA. The CDR3 is 12 residues long. Trimming cost V 5 bases and J 10 bases, with 16 bases left between them. The CDR3 loop reads CSVQTWGTSQYF. CDR3 nucleotide sequence: TGCAGCGTTCAAACCTGGGGGACCTCGCAGTATTTT.

This clonotype has just a few counts. V and J are TRBV7-2 and TRBJ2-5, with 16 bases fitting TRBD2. V dropped 5 bases and J dropped 5; count of bases not matched to a gene: 2. CDR1 and CDR2 (germline): SGHTA, FQGNSA. This CDR3 has 15 amino acids. CDR3 sequence (DNA): TGTGCCAGCAGCGGGACTAGCGGGGGGGCGGAGACCCAGTACTTC. Residues: CASSGTSGGAETQYF.

This chain uses TRBV3-1 with TRBJ2-1, with D uncertain. The CDR3 has 16 amino acids. V was shortened by 3 bases and J by 1 base, with 13 bases between the two germline ends. CDR1 is LGHDT, CDR2 YNNKEL, per germline (reference sequence). The CDR3 spells CASSQRRIGSYNEQFF. CDR3 nucleotides: TGTGCCAGCAGCCAGCGACGGATAGGGTCCTACAATGAGCAGTTCTTC.

The chain links TRBV5-5 to TRBJ1-1; D remains ambiguous. V was clipped by 0 bases and J by 0 bases, with 3 bases between them. The CDR3 is made up of 13 amino acids. CDR1 and CDR2 (germline): SGHKS, YYEKEE (reference sequence). CDR3 bases: TGTGCCAGCAGCTTGGTCTTGAACACTGAAGCTTTCTTT. Encoded protein: CASSLVLNTEAFF.

The table lists this clonotype with many counts. This chain links TRBV7-2 with TRBJ2-1, with D unresolved. CDR3 size: 13 residues. CDR1 is SGHTA and CDR2 is FQGNSA in the germline V gene. V was trimmed by 1 base and J by 9 bases, leaving 10 bases between them. The CDR3 reads CASSLVGATEQFF. The DNA for the CDR3 is TGTGCCAGCAGCTTAGTGGGCGCTACTGAGCAGTTCTTC.

At least ten counts were recorded for this clonotype. V is TRBV7-2 and J is TRBJ2-1; no clear D. From germline, CDR1 is SGHTA and CDR2 FQGNSA. CDR3 size: 13 residues. V was shortened by 5 bases and J by 3 bases, with 8 bases between the two germline ends. CDR3 coding DNA: TGTGCCAGCAGCCCCGCCCGCTACAATGAGCAGTTCTTC. It encodes CASSPARYNEQFF.